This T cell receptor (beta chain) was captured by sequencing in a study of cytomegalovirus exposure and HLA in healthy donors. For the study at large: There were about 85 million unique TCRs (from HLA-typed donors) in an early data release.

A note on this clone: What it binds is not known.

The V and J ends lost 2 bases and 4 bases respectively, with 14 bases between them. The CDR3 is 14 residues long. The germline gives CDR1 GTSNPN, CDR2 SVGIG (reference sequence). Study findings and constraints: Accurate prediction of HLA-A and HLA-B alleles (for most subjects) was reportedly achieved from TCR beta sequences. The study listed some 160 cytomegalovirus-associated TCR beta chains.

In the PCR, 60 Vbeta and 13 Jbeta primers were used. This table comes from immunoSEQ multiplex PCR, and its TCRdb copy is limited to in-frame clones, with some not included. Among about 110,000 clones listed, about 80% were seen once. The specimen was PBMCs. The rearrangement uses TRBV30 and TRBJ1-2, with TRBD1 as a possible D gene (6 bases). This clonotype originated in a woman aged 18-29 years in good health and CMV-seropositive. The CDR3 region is CAWSPGQFGYGYTF. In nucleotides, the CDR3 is TGTGCCTGGAGTCCCGGACAGTTCGGCTATGGCTACACCTTC.